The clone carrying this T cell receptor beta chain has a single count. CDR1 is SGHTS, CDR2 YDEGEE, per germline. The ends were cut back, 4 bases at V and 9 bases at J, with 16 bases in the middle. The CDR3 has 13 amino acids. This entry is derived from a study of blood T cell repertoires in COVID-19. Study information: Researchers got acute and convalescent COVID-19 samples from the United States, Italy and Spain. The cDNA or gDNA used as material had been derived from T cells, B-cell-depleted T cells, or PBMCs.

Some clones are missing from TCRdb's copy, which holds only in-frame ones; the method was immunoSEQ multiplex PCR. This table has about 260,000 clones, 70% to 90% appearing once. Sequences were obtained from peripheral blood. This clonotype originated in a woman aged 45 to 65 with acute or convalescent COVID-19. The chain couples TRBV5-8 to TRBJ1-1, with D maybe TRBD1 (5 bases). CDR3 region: CASSLSRADKAFF. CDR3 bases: TGTGCCAGCAGCCTTAGCAGGGCTGATAAAGCTTTCTTT. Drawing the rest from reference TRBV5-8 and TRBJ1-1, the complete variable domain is EAGVTQSPTHLIKTRGQQATLRCSPISGHTSVYWYQQALGLGLQFLLWYDEGEERNRGNFPPRFSGRQFPNYSSELNVNALELEDSALYLCASSLSRADKAFFGQGTRLTVV.